A single sample is the source of the 4 T cell receptor beta chains below, sequenced in a study of T cell responses to AZD1222 COVID-19 vaccine. Produced via immunoSEQ multiplex PCR; TCRdb's table is partial and in-frame only. The data contain some 120,000 clones, more than 70% of them singletons. Specimen: peripheral blood, collected on day 0 of AZD1222 vaccination. The receptors shown here come from an adult in good health.

V usage is TRBV7-9 and J usage is TRBJ1-5, with 11 nucleotides matching TRBD1. The V segment lost 5 bases and the J segment 5 bases; nucleotides outside the gene matches: 8. This CDR3 contains 16 residues. CDR1 and CDR2 (germline): SEHNR, FQNEAQ (reference sequence). As DNA, the CDR3 is TGTGCCAGCAGCCCGTCCGGGACAGGGGGTTATCAGCCCCAGCATTTT. It yields the protein CASSPSGTGGYQPQHF.

This clone was seen just once. V gene TRBV5-4 combines with J gene TRBJ1-4; 7 bases line up with TRBD1. The CDR3 runs 15 residues. The ends lost 3 bases at V and 10 bases at J; junction bases unmatched: 12. CDR1 and CDR2 (germline): SGHNT, YYREEE (reference sequence). CDR3 DNA sequence: TGTGCCAGCAGCTCGGCCGAGACAGGGAGTGTAAAACTGTTTTTT. Protein: CASSSAETGSVKLFF. Variable domain in full (rest from reference TRBV5-4 and TRBJ1-4): ETGVTQSPTHLIKTRGQQVTLRCSSQSGHNTVSWYQQALGQGPQFIFQYYREEENGRGNFPPRFSGLQFPNYSSELNVNALELDDSALYLCASSSAETGSVKLFFGSGTQLSVL.

The V call is TRBV6-1, the J call TRBJ1-5; D not resolved. V lost 3 bases and J 2 bases, leaving 5 bases between the germline ends. Germline lookup yields CDR1 MNHNS and CDR2 SASEGT. The CDR3 is made up of 13 amino acids. The CDR3 here is CASSDSGNQPQHF. The CDR3 nucleotides are TGTGCCAGCAGTGATAGTGGCAATCAGCCCCAGCATTTT.

This chain links TRBV21-1 with TRBJ2-7. TRBV21-1 is noted as a pseudogene. The CDR3 is 12 amino acids. The CDR3 protein is CASLPGGYEQYF. CDR3 DNA: TGTGCCAGCCTCCCTGGGGGCTACGAGCAGTACTTC.